This T cell receptor (beta chain) emerged from a study of control samples from healthy donors and cancer patients. V lost 0 bases and J lost 3; bases outside the gene matches: 8. The CDR3 runs 17 residues. CDR1 is SGDLS, CDR2 YYNGEE, per germline. The assay was immunoSEQ multiplex PCR, and TCRdb's table has in-frame clones only and misses some. The sample yields 120,000 or so clones, roughly nine tenths seen once. On this clone itself: This sample includes further DNA sequences coding for the same CDR3.

The rearrangement joins TRBV9 to TRBJ2-3; 9 positions agree with TRBD2. What was sequenced was blood. This clonotype originated in a man younger than 35 in good health. CDR3 sequence: CASSVDGSGSPTDTQYF. For the CDR3, the DNA is TGTGCCAGCAGCGTAGACGGTAGCGGGAGTCCTACAGATACGCAGTATTTT. Complete variable domain (other parts from reference TRBV9 and TRBJ2-3): DSGVTQTPKHLITATGQRVTLRCSPRSGDLSVYWYQQSLDQGLQFLIQYYNGEERAKGNILERFSAQQFPDLHSELNLSSLELGDSALYFCASSVDGSGSPTDTQYFGPGTRLTVL.